This T cell receptor (beta chain) was identified in a study of blood T cell repertoires in COVID-19. Study-level information: Sites in the United States, Italy and Spain provided acute and convalescent COVID-19 samples.

The CDR3 runs 16 residues. Repertoires were generated with immunoSEQ multiplex PCR, while TCRdb's copy carries only in-frame clones and drops some. The table includes over 150,000 clones, roughly four fifths detected once. This sequence originates from a human donor in a cohort sampled during active COVID-19. Sequenced input: peripheral blood. The chain employs TRBV12-2 and TRBJ2-5; TRBD2, the D gene given by the table, was not confirmed from the DNA. TRBV12-2 is a listed pseudogene. The CDR3 spells CASRFIRATALETQYF. The CDR3 DNA is TGTGCAAGTCGCTTTATCCGCGCCACTGCTCTGGAGACCCAGTACTTC.